One and the same sample provided the 31 T cell receptor beta chains below, sequenced in a study of cytomegalovirus exposure and HLA in healthy donors. Clones were sequenced by immunoSEQ multiplex PCR, and TCRdb holds only the in-frame ones, with some missing. This table has fewer than 400,000 clones, more than 80% appearing once. Specimen: PBMCs. The receptors originated from a woman aged 18-29 years in good health and CMV-seronegative.

The genes are TRBV4-2 and TRBJ2-7; D is ambiguous. Germline V gene lookup returns CDR1 LGHNA and CDR2 YNFKEQ. This CDR3 contains 14 residues. V lost 4 bases and J lost 0, with 10 bases in between. The CDR3 DNA follows: TGTGCCAGCAGCCGTGGTGAGAGCTCCTACGAGCAGTACTTC. Translated: CASSRGESSYEQYF.

The chain recombines TRBV9 with TRBJ1-3; D may be TRBD1 (6 bases). Germline CDR1 and CDR2: SGDLS and YYNGEE. CDR3 length: 16 amino acids. V lost 3 bases, J lost 0 bases, and 13 bases lay in between. CDR3 sequence reads: CASSGPVQGSGNTIYF. Here the CDR3 DNA reads TGTGCCAGCAGCGGACCCGTACAGGGCTCTGGAAACACCATATATTTT.

The chain joins TRBV7-3 to TRBJ2-6; D is uncertain. Germline V gives CDR1 SGHTA, CDR2 FQGTGA. Trimming took off 2 bases at V and 2 bases at J, with 7 bases between the two ends. This CDR3 is 15 amino acids long. Here the CDR3 DNA reads TGTGCCAGCAGCTTAGTATCCCCTGGGGCCAACGTCCTGACTTTC. Amino acid sequence: CASSLVSPGANVLTF.

V usage is TRBV29-1 and J usage is TRBJ2-1, with TRBD2 matching 9 bases. The CDR3 runs to 14 residues. J was trimmed by 0 bases and V by 8 bases; bases with no gene match: 5. Germline assignment: CDR1 SQVTM and CDR2 ANQGSEA. DNA for the CDR3: TGCAGCACGGCGGGGGGGCCCTCCTACAATGAGCAGTTCTTC. It specifies CSTAGGPSYNEQFF.

The CDR3 DNA reads TGTGCCAGCAGTGTGGTCGTAGATGGGACTGGAAAGTACGAGCAGTACTTC. This sequence encodes CASSVVVDGTGKYEQYF. The chain links TRBV6-1 to TRBJ2-7; TRBD2 might be the D (6 bases). Deletions cut 4 bases from V and 4 bases from J, with 23 bases between. CDR3 size: 17 residues. In germline, CDR1 is MNHNS, CDR2 SASEGT.

The V call is TRBV11-3, the J call TRBJ2-3, with unresolved D. This CDR3 has 14 residues. Germline CDR1 and CDR2: SGHNT and YENEEA. V was trimmed by 0 bases and J by 3 bases, leaving 7 bases between them. The CDR3 DNA reads TGTGCCAGCAGCTTAGAGGGCAGTACAGATACGCAGTATTTT. Residues: CASSLEGSTDTQYF.

The chain couples TRBV27 to TRBJ2-3; 9 bases agree with TRBD1. CDR1 MNHEY and CDR2 SMNVEV come from the germline V gene (reference sequence). The CDR3 loop spans 16 amino acids. The junction had 7 bases not matched to a gene; V was cut back by 1 base and J by 5 bases. The CDR3, as DNA: TGTGCCAGCAGTTTATACCGGGACAGGGTTTTAGATACGCAGTATTTT. Translated, it gives CASSLYRDRVLDTQYF.

The chain uses TRBV27 and TRBJ1-1; 7 bases fit TRBD1. The CDR3 length is 13 residues. The V gene's germline CDR1 is MNHEY and CDR2 SMNVEV (reference sequence). With V trimmed by 9 bases and J by 1 base, 5 bases remained unmatched. CDR3 coding DNA: TGTGCCAGTGCGGGACAGTGGAACACTGAAGCTTTCTTT. Protein sequence: CASAGQWNTEAFF.

V and J are TRBV11-2 and TRBJ1-1, with D perhaps TRBD1 (6 bases). The CDR3 sequence is 15 residues long. Looked up from germline, CDR1 is SGHAT and CDR2 is FQNNGV. Trimming pared 6 bases from V and 1 base from J, leaving 15 bases between. CDR3 DNA: TGTGCCAGCAGAAAAATCAGGGGATCGAACACTGAAGCTTTCTTT. This translates into CASRKIRGSNTEAFF.

The rearrangement links TRBV18 to TRBJ1-5, with 7 bases lining up with TRBD1. Losses at the gene ends were 4 bases for V and 4 bases for J; bases not matched to a gene: 4. The CDR3 covers 14 residues. CDR1 is KGHSH and CDR2 is LQKENI in the germline V gene. The CDR3 nucleotides are TGTGCCAGCTCACAAGGGACAGCGAATCAGCCCCAGCATTTT. It yields the protein CASSQGTANQPQHF. The full variable domain, completed using reference TRBV18 and TRBJ1-5, is NAGVMQNPRHLVRRRGQEARLRCSPMKGHSHVYWYRQLPEEGLKFMVYLQKENIIDESGMPKERFSAEFPKEGPSILRIQQVVRGDSAAYFCASSQGTANQPQHFGDGTRLSIL.

The V and J genes are TRBV6-5 and TRBJ1-4; a weak D match, TRBD1 (5 bases). V was trimmed by 0 bases and J by 3 bases, leaving 11 bases between them. This CDR3 has 16 residues. Germline V CDR1 and CDR2: MNHEY, SVGAGI. CDR3 DNA sequence: TGTGCCAGCAGTTACTCGTCCAGGGCGGCTAATGAAAAACTGTTTTTT. It translates to CASSYSSRAANEKLFF.

The chain uses TRBV11-2 and TRBJ2-6; the D gene is possibly TRBD1 (6 bases). This CDR3 spans 18 amino acids. The V gene lost 4 bases and the J gene lost 0 bases, with 16 bases spanning the gap. From germline, CDR1 is SGHAT and CDR2 FQNNGV. The CDR3: CASSSTGSLSSGANVLTF. In nucleotides, the CDR3 is TGTGCCAGCAGCTCGACAGGTAGCCTTAGCTCTGGGGCCAACGTCCTGACTTTC.

This clone was seen a single time. The V call is TRBV19, the J call TRBJ1-3; 10 bases map to TRBD1. In germline, CDR1 is LNHDA, CDR2 SQIVND (reference sequence). The trim removed 3 bases at V and 8 bases at J, leaving 7 bases unmatched. This CDR3 contains 15 residues. CDR3 DNA sequence: TGTGCCAGTAGTATCAGTCCCGGGACAGGGGACACCATATATTTT. Translating it yields CASSISPGTGDTIYF. Variable domain in full (rest from reference TRBV19 and TRBJ1-3): DGGITQSPKYLFRKEGQNVTLSCEQNLNHDAMYWYRQDPGQGLRLIYYSQIVNDFQKGDIAEGYSVSREKKESFPLTVTSAQKNPTAFYLCASSISPGTGDTIYFGEGSWLTVV.

The V and J genes are TRBV7-6 and TRBJ2-7; 9 nucleotides match TRBD1. Germline lookup yields CDR1 SGHVS and CDR2 FNYEAQ. The CDR3 runs 14 residues. Unmatched junction bases numbered 5, after V lost 5 bases and J lost 3 bases. CDR3 in DNA: TGTGCCAGCAGCGCCTTGACAGGGGGCTACGAGCAGTACTTC. It translates to CASSALTGGYEQYF. Full variable domain (remainder filled in from reference TRBV7-6 and TRBJ2-7): GAGVSQSPRYKVTKRGQDVALRCDPISGHVSLYWYRQALGQGPEFLTYFNYEAQQDKSGLPNDRFSAERPEGSISTLTIQRTEQRDSAMYRCASSALTGGYEQYFGPGTRLTVT.

The chain recombines TRBV19 with TRBJ1-3; TRBD1 aligns across 8 bases. V lost 5 bases to trimming and J lost 4 bases; unmatched junction nucleotides: 4. This CDR3 is built from 14 residues. Germline CDR1 and CDR2: LNHDA and SQIVND (reference sequence). DNA of the CDR3: TGTGCCAGTAGTTCCAGGGGGCTCGGAAACACCATATATTTT. Translating gives CASSSRGLGNTIYF.

V usage is TRBV28 and J usage is TRBJ2-7; D perhaps matches TRBD2 (6 bases). Deletions cut 3 bases from V and 1 base from J, with 10 bases between. The CDR3 is made up of 14 amino acids. CDR1 MDHEN and CDR2 SYDVKM come from the germline V gene. The CDR3 DNA sequence: TGTGCCAGCAGTTTTATGGGGACTTCCTACGAGCAGTACTTC. This sequence encodes CASSFMGTSYEQYF.

The chain has TRBV29-1 and TRBJ1-1; possibly TRBD1 for D (6 bases). The CDR3 loop spans 14 amino acids. Germline values: CDR1 SQVTM, CDR2 ANQGSEA. V gave up 3 bases and J gave up 5 bases, with 16 bases separating them. CDR3 residues: CSVEEHRAVTEAFF. The CDR3 DNA is TGCAGCGTTGAGGAACACAGGGCCGTGACTGAAGCTTTCTTT.

The chain is built from TRBV21-1 and TRBJ1-5; the D call in the table, TRBD1, was not verified against the DNA. TRBV21-1 is flagged as a pseudogene. This CDR3 has 15 residues. The CDR3 DNA sequence: TGTGCCAGCAGCAAAATCCGGTACAGGGCGAGCTGCCAGCATTTT. Translated: CASSKIRYRASCQHF.

This chain joins TRBV2 and TRBJ2-7; 10 nucleotides agree with TRBD2. This CDR3 has 15 residues. The germline CDR1 and CDR2 sequences are SNHLY and FYNNEI. The J segment lost 3 bases and the V segment lost 2 bases, leaving 4 bases of the junction unmatched. In DNA form, the CDR3 reads TGTGCCAGCAGTGAACGGCTAGCGGGAGTCTACGAGCAGTACTTC. Amino acid sequence: CASSERLAGVYEQYF.

This chain connects TRBV7-9 to TRBJ2-2; a weak D match, TRBD2 (6 bases). Germline CDR1 SEHNR, CDR2 FQNEAQ (reference sequence). Trimming stripped 10 bases from V and 0 bases from J, with 18 bases between. This CDR3 contains 16 residues. CDR3 nucleotides: TGTGCCAAGCCAGCGGAAGCGGGTTCGAACACCGGGGAGCTGTTTTTT. Its translation is CAKPAEAGSNTGELFF.

J is TRBJ2-3 and V is TRBV6-4; 8 bases align to TRBD2. CDR1 is MRHNA, CDR2 SNTAGT, per germline. The CDR3 totals 15 residues. V trimming: 3 bases; J trimming: 4 bases; junction bases outside the gene matches: 6. CDR3 sequence (DNA): TGTGCCAGCAGTGAGGCGGGAGGCTCCGCAGATACGCAGTATTTT. It is translated as CASSEAGGSADTQYF.

This sequence joins TRBV5-1 and TRBJ2-1, with TRBD2 matching over 10 bases. The CDR3 extends over 15 amino acids. Germline CDR1 and CDR2: SGHRS and YFSETQ. With 0 bases clipped from V and 8 bases from J, the junction kept 5 bases outside the gene matches. The CDR3 loop reads CASSLVSSGRDEQFF. The CDR3 coding sequence is TGCGCCAGCAGCTTGGTGTCTAGCGGGAGAGATGAGCAGTTCTTC.

The CDR3, as DNA: TGTGCCAGCAGTGGGGGACAGGGGGCCTATGGCTACACCTTC. Encoded protein: CASSGGQGAYGYTF. This chain uses TRBV6-5 with TRBJ1-2, with 12 bases matching TRBD1. Germline V gene data show CDR1 as MNHEY and CDR2 as SVGAGI. The CDR3 covers 14 residues. V shed 5 bases and J 4 bases; nucleotides not matched to a gene: 2.

The chain joins TRBV28 to TRBJ1-1; weak D call: TRBD1 (6 bases). V lost 3 bases and J 0 bases, leaving 11 bases between the germline ends. This CDR3 is 15 amino acids long. Germline loops: CDR1 MDHEN, CDR2 SYDVKM. The CDR3 DNA is TGTGCCAGCAGTTTGGCGGGGGGCGTGAACACTGAAGCTTTCTTT. Translated, it gives CASSLAGGVNTEAFF.

The V call is TRBV28, the J call TRBJ2-6; D might be TRBD1 (6 bases). Deletions cut 6 bases from V and 0 bases from J, with 24 bases between. Germline CDR1 is MDHEN and CDR2 is SYDVKM. The CDR3 loop spans 20 amino acids. DNA for the CDR3: TGTGCCAGCAGCCACCGGTTTGGGACATCTCTCCGCTCTGGGGCCAACGTCCTGACTTTC. Its protein product is CASSHRFGTSLRSGANVLTF.

The chain carries TRBV29-1 and TRBJ2-3; D is perhaps TRBD1 (8 bases). In germline, CDR1 is SQVTM, CDR2 ANQGSEA. Deletions cut 2 bases from V and 4 bases from J, with 13 bases between. This CDR3 spans 14 amino acids. DNA of the CDR3: TGCAGCGTTGAAATACAGGGGGGGGCAGATACGCAGTATTTT. This sequence encodes CSVEIQGGADTQYF.

The CDR3: CASSAGRNMNTEAFF. The CDR3, as DNA: TGTGCCAGCAGTGCGGGACGGAATATGAACACTGAAGCTTTCTTT. The V and J genes are TRBV27 and TRBJ1-1, with D perhaps matching TRBD1 (5 bases). The V gene's germline CDR1 is MNHEY and CDR2 SMNVEV (reference sequence). The CDR3 runs to 15 residues. The germline V and J ends were trimmed by 5 bases and 0 bases, with 13 bases remaining between them.

The genes are TRBV9 and TRBJ1-4; D might be TRBD1 (5 bases). Germline CDR1 SGDLS, CDR2 YYNGEE. This CDR3 has 13 residues. V gave up 3 bases and J gave up 11 bases, with 14 bases separating them. CDR3 DNA sequence: TGTGCCAGCAGCGCCCCTGGTGGGGGGAAACTGTTTTTT. Its translation is CASSAPGGGKLFF.

The CDR3 spells CASSTQLTGEVHNEQFF. The DNA for the CDR3 is TGCGCCAGCAGCACCCAGCTGACAGGGGAGGTCCACAATGAGCAGTTCTTC. The rearrangement joins TRBV4-3 to TRBJ2-1; 8 bases agree with TRBD1. The CDR3 extends over 17 amino acids. Trimming removed 5 bases from V and 5 bases from J; junction bases left unmatched: 14. The germline gives CDR1 LGHNA, CDR2 YSLEER.

The chain couples TRBV5-1 to TRBJ1-1, with D possibly TRBD1 on 5 matching bases. Germline V lookup: CDR1 SGHRS, CDR2 YFSETQ. This CDR3 is built from 16 residues. The V gene lost 2 bases and the J gene lost 3 bases, with 17 bases spanning the gap. Written as DNA, the CDR3 is TGCGCCAGCAGCTTAGGGGATGGGGGGATCGACACTGAAGCTTTCTTT. Translating it yields CASSLGDGGIDTEAFF.

CDR3 residues: CASSPGRGQGNTGELFF. The CDR3 DNA follows: TGTGCCAGCAGTCCCGGCAGGGGACAGGGGAACACCGGGGAGCTGTTTTTT. The chain carries TRBV6-4 and TRBJ2-2; 9 positions agree with TRBD1. The CDR3 has 17 residues. The junction had 8 bases not matched to a gene; V was cut back by 5 bases and J by 1 base. In germline, CDR1 is MRHNA, CDR2 SNTAGT.